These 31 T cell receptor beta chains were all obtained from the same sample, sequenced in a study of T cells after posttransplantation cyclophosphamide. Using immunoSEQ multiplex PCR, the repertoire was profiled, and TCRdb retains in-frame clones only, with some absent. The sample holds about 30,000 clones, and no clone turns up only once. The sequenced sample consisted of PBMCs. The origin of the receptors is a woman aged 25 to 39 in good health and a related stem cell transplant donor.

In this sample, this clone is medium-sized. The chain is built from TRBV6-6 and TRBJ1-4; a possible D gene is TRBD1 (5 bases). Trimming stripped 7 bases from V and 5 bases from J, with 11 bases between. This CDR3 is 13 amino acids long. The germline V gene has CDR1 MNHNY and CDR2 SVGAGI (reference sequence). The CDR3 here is CASKGLRNEKLFF. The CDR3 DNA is TGTGCCAGCAAGGGACTCAGGAATGAAAAACTGTTTTTT.

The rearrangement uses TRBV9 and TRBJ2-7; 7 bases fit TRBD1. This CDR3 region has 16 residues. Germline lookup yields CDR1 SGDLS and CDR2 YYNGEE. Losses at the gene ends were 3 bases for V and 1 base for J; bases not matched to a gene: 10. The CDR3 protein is CASSAQKETGSYEQYF. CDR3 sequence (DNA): TGTGCCAGCAGCGCTCAGAAAGAGACAGGGTCCTACGAGCAGTACTTC. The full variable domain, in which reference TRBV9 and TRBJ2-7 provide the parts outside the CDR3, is DSGVTQTPKHLITATGQRVTLRCSPRSGDLSVYWYQQSLDQGLQFLIQYYNGEERAKGNILERFSAQQFPDLHSELNLSSLELGDSALYFCASSAQKETGSYEQYFGPGTRLTVT.

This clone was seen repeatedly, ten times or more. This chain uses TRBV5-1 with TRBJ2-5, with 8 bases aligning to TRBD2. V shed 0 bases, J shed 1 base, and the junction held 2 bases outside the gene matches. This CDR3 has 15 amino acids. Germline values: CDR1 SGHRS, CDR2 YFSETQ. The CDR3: CASSLGGGTQETQYF. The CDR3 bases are TGCGCCAGCAGCTTGGGCGGGGGGACCCAAGAGACCCAGTACTTC.

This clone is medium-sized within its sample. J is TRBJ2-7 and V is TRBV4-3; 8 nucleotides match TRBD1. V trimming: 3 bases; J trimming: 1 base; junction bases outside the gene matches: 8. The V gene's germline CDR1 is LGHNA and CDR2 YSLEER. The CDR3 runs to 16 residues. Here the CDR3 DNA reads TGCGCCAGCAGCCACTCGGCGACAGGGGAGTCCTACGAGCAGTACTTC. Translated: CASSHSATGESYEQYF.

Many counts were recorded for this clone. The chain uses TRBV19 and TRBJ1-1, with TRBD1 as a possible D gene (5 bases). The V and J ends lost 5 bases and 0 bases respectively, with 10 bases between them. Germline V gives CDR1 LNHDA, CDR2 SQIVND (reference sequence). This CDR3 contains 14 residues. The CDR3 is CASSLRGMNTEAFF. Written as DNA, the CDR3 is TGTGCCAGTAGTCTCCGGGGGATGAACACTGAAGCTTTCTTT.

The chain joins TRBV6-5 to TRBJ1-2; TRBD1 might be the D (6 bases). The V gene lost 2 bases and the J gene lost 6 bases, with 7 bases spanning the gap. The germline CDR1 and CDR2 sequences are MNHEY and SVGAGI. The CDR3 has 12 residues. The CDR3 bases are TGTGCCAGCAGTTACGAGGGGGATGGCTACACCTTC. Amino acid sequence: CASSYEGDGYTF.

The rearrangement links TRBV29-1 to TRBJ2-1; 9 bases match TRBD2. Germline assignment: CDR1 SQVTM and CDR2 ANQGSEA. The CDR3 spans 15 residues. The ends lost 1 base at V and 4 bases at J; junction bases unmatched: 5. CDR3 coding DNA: TGCAGCGTTGAAGCTCTAGCGGGATCTTACAATGAGCAGTTCTTC. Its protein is CSVEALAGSYNEQFF.

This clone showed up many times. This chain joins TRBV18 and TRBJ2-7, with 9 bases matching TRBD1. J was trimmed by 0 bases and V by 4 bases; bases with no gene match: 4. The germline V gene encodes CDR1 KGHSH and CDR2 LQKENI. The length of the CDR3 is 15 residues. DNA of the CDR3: TGTGCCAGCTCACGGGCGGGACAGGGCTCCTACGAGCAGTACTTC. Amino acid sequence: CASSRAGQGSYEQYF. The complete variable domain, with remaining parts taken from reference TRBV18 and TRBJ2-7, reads NAGVMQNPRHLVRRRGQEARLRCSPMKGHSHVYWYRQLPEEGLKFMVYLQKENIIDESGMPKERFSAEFPKEGPSILRIQQVVRGDSAAYFCASSRAGQGSYEQYFGPGTRLTVT.

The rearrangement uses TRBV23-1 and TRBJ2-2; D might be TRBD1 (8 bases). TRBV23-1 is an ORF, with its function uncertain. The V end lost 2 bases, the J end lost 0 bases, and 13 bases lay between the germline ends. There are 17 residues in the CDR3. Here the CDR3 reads CASSQGRDRSNTGELFF. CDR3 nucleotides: TGCGCCAGCAGTCAAGGGAGGGACAGGTCGAACACCGGGGAGCTGTTTTTT.

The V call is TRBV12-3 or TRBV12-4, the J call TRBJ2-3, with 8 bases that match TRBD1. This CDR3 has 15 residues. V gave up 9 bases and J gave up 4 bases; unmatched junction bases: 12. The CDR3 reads CARFRQGPPSDTQYF. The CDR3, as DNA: TGTGCCAGGTTTCGACAGGGGCCCCCCTCAGATACGCAGTATTTT.

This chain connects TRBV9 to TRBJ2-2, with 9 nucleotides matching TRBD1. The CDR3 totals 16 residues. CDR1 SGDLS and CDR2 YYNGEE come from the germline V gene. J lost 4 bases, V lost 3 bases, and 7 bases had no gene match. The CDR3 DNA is TGTGCCAGCAGCGCGAGCGGGACAGGGTTCACCGGGGAGCTGTTTTTT. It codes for CASSASGTGFTGELFF.

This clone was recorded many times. Here the CDR3 reads CASSFQTRIEQFF. The CDR3 DNA is TGTGCCAGTAGTTTCCAGACTAGGATTGAGCAGTTCTTC. This chain joins TRBV19 and TRBJ2-1; D possibly corresponds to TRBD2 (6 bases). The CDR3 consists of 13 residues. The V end was cut by 5 bases, the J end by 9 bases, with 14 bases between. Germline-derived CDR1 and CDR2 are LNHDA and SQIVND (reference sequence).

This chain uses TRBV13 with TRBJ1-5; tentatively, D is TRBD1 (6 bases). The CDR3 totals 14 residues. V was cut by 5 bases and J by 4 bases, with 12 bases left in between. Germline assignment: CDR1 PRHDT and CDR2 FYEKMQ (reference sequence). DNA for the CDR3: TGTGCCAGCAGCCCCGGACAGAGTAATCAGCCCCAGCATTTT. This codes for CASSPGQSNQPQHF. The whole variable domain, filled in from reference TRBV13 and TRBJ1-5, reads AAGVIQSPRHLIKEKRETATLKCYPIPRHDTVYWYQQGPGQDPQFLISFYEKMQSDKGSIPDRFSAQQFSDYHSELNMSSLELGDSALYFCASSPGQSNQPQHFGDGTRLSIL.

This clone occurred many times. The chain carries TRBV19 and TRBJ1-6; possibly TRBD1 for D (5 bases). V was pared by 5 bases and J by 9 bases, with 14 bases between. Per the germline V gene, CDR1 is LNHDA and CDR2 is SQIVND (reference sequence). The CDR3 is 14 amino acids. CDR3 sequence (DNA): TGTGCCAGTAGTCACCAGGGTAGAGTTTCACCCCTCCACTTT. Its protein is CASSHQGRVSPLHF.

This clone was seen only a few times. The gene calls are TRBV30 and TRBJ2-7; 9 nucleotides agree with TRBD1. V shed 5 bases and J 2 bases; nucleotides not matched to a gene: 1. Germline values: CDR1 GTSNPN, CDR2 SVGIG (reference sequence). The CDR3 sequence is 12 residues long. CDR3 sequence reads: CAWDRGAYEQYF. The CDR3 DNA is TGTGCCTGGGACAGGGGGGCCTACGAGCAGTACTTC.

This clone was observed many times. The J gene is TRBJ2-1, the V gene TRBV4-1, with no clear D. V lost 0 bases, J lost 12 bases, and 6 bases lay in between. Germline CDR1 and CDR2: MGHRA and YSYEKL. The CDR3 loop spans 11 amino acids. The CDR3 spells CASSQDKRQFF. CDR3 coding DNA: TGCGCCAGCAGCCAAGATAAGCGGCAGTTCTTC.

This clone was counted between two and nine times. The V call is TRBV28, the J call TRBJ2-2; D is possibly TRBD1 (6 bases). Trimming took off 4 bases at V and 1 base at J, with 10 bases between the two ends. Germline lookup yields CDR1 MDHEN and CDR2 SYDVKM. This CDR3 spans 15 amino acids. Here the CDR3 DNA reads TGTGCCAGCAGTTCGCCAGGGGTGAACACCGGGGAGCTGTTTTTT. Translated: CASSSPGVNTGELFF.

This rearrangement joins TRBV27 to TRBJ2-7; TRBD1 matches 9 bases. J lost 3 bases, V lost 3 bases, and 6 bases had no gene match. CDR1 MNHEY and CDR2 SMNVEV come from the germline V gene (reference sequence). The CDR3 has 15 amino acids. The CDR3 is CASSFTGTGFYEQYF. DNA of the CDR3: TGTGCCAGCAGTTTTACCGGGACAGGGTTCTACGAGCAGTACTTC.

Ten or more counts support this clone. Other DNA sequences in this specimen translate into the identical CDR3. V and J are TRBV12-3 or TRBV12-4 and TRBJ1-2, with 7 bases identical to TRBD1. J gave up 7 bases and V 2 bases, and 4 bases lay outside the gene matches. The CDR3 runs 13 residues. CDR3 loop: CASSLSRDSGYTF. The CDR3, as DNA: TGTGCCAGCAGTTTAAGCAGGGACAGTGGCTACACCTTC.

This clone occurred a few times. CDR3 region: CASSPRTSGSTGELFF. The DNA of the CDR3 is TGTGCCAGCTCACCACGGACTAGCGGATCCACCGGGGAGCTGTTTTTT. The J gene is TRBJ2-2, the V gene TRBV18, with 10 positions matching TRBD2. From germline, CDR1 is KGHSH and CDR2 LQKENI. The CDR3 contains 16 residues. The V and J ends lost 1 base and 4 bases, in that order; junction bases with no gene match: 3.

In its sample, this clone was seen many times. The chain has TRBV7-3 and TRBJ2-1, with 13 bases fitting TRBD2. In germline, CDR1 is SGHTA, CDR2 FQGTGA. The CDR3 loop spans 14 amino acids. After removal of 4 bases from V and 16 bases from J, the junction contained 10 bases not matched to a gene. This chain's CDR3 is CASSSTSGGAEFFF. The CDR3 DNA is TGTGCCAGCAGCTCAACTAGCGGGGGGGCGGAATTTTTCTTC.

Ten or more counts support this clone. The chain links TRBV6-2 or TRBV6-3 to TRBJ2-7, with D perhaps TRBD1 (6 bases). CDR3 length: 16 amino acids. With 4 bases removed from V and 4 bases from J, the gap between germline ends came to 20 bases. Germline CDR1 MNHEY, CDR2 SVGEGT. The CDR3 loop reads CASSFSFNRVSYEQYF. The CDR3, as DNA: TGTGCCAGCAGTTTCTCATTCAACAGGGTTTCTTACGAGCAGTACTTC.

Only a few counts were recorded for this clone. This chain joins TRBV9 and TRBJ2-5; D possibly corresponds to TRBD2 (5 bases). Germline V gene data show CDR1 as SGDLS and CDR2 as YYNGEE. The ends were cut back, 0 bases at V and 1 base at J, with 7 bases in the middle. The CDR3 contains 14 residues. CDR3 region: CASSVADFQETQYF. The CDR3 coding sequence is TGTGCCAGCAGCGTAGCGGACTTCCAAGAGACCCAGTACTTC.

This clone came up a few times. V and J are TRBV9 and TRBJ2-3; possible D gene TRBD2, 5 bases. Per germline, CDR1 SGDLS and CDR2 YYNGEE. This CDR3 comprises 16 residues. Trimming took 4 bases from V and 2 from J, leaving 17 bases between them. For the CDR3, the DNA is TGTGCCAGCAGCCCCCAAAGCGGAGGACCCACAGATACGCAGTATTTT. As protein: CASSPQSGGPTDTQYF.

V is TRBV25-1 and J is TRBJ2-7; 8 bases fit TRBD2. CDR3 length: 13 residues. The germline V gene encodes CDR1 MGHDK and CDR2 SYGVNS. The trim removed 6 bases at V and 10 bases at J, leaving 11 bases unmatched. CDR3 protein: CASSDGGGSSQYF. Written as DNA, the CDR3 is TGTGCCAGCAGCGATGGCGGGGGGTCCAGCCAGTACTTC.

The DNA for the CDR3 is TGCAGCGTAGCCTGGACGGACATGAACACTGAAGCTTTCTTT. Encoded protein: CSVAWTDMNTEAFF. The chain links TRBV29-1 to TRBJ1-1; weak D call: TRBD1 (5 bases). The germline gives CDR1 SQVTM, CDR2 ANQGSEA. V was trimmed by 6 bases and J by 0 bases, leaving 14 bases between them. The CDR3 length is 14 residues. Supplemented by reference TRBV29-1 and TRBJ1-1, the full variable domain reads SAVISQKPSRDICQRGTSLTIQCQVDSQVTMMFWYRQQPGQSLTLIATANQGSEATYESGFVIDKFPISRPNLTFSTLTVSNMSPEDSSIYLCSVAWTDMNTEAFFGQGTRLTVV.

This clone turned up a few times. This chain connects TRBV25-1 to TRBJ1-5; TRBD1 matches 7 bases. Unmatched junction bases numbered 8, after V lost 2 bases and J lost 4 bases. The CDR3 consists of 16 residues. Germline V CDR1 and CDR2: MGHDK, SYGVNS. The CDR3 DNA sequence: TGTGCCAGCAGTGAACCCGGGACAGTAAGAAATCAGCCCCAGCATTTT. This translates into CASSEPGTVRNQPQHF.

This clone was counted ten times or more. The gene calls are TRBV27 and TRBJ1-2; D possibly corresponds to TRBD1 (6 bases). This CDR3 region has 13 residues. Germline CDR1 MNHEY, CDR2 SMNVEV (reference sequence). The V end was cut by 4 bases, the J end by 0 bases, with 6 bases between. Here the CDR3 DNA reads TGTGCCAGCAGTTGGACAGCTAACTATGGCTACACCTTC. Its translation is CASSWTANYGYTF.

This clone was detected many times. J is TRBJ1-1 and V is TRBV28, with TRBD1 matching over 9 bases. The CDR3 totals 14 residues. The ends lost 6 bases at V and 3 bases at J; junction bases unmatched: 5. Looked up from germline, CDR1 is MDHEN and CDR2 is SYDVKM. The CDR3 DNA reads TGTGCCAGCAGACTCACAGGGGGCTACACTGAAGCTTTCTTT. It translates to CASRLTGGYTEAFF.

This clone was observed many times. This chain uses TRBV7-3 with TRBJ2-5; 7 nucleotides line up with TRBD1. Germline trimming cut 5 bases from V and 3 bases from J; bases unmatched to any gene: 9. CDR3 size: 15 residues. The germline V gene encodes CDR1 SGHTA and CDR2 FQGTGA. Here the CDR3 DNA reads TGTGCCAGCAGCCCCCGCGGGCAGGGGGAAGAGACCCAGTACTTC. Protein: CASSPRGQGEETQYF. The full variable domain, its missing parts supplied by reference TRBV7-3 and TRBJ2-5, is GAGVSQTPSNKVTEKGKYVELRCDPISGHTALYWYRQSLGQGPEFLIYFQGTGAADDSGLPNDRFFAVRPEGSVSTLKIQRTERGDSAVYLCASSPRGQGEETQYFGPGTRLLVL.

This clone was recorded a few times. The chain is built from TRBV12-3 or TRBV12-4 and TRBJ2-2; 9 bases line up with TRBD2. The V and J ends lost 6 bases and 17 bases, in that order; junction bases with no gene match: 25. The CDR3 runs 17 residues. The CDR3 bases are TGTGCCAGCAGCCCTTTGGCGGGGGGGCGGGGAAACCGGGGACCCTTTTTT. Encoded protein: CASSPLAGGRGNRGPFF.